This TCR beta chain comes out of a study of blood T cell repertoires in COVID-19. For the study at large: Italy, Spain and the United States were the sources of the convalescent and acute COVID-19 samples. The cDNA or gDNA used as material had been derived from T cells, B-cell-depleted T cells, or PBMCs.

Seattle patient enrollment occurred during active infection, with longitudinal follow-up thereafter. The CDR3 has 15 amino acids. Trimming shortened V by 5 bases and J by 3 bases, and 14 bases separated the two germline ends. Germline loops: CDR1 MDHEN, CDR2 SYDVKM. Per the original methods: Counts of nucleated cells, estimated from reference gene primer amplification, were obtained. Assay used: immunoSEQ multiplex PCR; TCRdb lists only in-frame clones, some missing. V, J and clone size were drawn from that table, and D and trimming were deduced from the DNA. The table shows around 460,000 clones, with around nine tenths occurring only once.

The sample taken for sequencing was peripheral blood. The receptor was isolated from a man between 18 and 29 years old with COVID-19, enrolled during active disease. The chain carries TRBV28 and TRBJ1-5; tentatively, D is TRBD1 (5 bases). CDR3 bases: TGTGCCAGCAGTCCACCACAGGCGATCAATCAGCCCCAGCATTTT. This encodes CASSPPQAINQPQHF.